Below, 20 T cell receptor beta chains from the same sample are listed, as sequenced in a study of blood T cell dynamics during melanoma immunotherapy. The time point here: week 3, after first cycle of checkpoint inhibitor. Some clones are missing from TCRdb's copy, which holds only in-frame ones; the method was immunoSEQ multiplex PCR. The sample records approximately 28,000 clones, approximately 88% being singletons. The sequencing used blood, collected from a patient treated with checkpoint blockade. The source of these receptors is a human donor with melanoma.

This clone was observed a handful of times. The rearrangement joins TRBV19 to TRBJ1-1; weak D call: TRBD1 (5 bases). Between the trimmed V and J ends, which lost 2 bases and 4 bases, there was a span of 11 bases. Germline V gene lookup returns CDR1 LNHDA and CDR2 SQIVND (reference sequence). The CDR3 contains 14 residues. CDR3 bases: TGTGCCAGTAGTATATCAGGGCCGCGCACTGAAGCTTTCTTT. As protein: CASSISGPRTEAFF. Looking up the rest from reference TRBV19 and TRBJ1-1 gives the full variable domain: DGGITQSPKYLFRKEGQNVTLSCEQNLNHDAMYWYRQDPGQGLRLIYYSQIVNDFQKGDIAEGYSVSREKKESFPLTVTSAQKNPTAFYLCASSISGPRTEAFFGQGTRLTVV.

The rearrangement links TRBV5-1 to TRBJ2-1; no clear D. V dropped 2 bases and J dropped 6 bases, with 6 bases sitting between them. CDR3 length equals 12 residues. Germline V gene lookup returns CDR1 SGHRS and CDR2 YFSETQ. The CDR3 protein is CASSLYSNEQFF. The CDR3 nucleotides are TGCGCCAGCAGCTTATACAGCAATGAGCAGTTCTTC. Based on the CDR3 plus reference TRBV5-1 and TRBJ2-1, the full variable domain is KAGVTQTPRYLIKTRGQQVTLSCSPISGHRSVSWYQQTPGQGLQFLFEYFSETQRNKGNFPGRFSGRQFSNSRSEMNVSTLELGDSALYLCASSLYSNEQFFGPGTRLTVL.

The chain joins TRBV5-1 to TRBJ2-7, with TRBD2 matching 15 bases. The CDR3 loop spans 21 amino acids. Germline CDR1 is SGHRS and CDR2 is YFSETQ. V gave up 1 base and J gave up 2 bases; unmatched junction bases: 16. CDR3: CASSLLTTIGTSGRTTYEQYF. The CDR3 coding sequence is TGCGCCAGCAGCTTGCTCACTACTATAGGGACTAGCGGGAGGACCACCTACGAGCAGTACTTC.

The chain couples TRBV10-3 to TRBJ1-5, with D uncertain. V was shortened by 8 bases and J by 5 bases, with 4 bases between the two germline ends. Germline V gives CDR1 ENHRY, CDR2 SYGVKD. The CDR3 runs to 10 residues. Here the CDR3 DNA reads TGTGCCATCGGAGATCAGCCCCAGCATTTT. This translates into CAIGDQPQHF.

This clone was counted only a few times. This chain links TRBV30 with TRBJ1-1; D uncertain. Germline CDR1 reads GTSNPN; CDR2 reads SVGIG (reference sequence). V was cut by 0 bases and J by 8 bases, with 13 bases left in between. The CDR3 extends over 13 amino acids. DNA of the CDR3: TGTGCCTGGAGTGTAGATCCGATCTCGGAAGCTTTCTTT. It encodes CAWSVDPISEAFF.

Only one count was recorded for this clone. The chain joins TRBV30 to TRBJ2-3, with TRBD1 matching over 12 bases. The CDR3 covers 14 residues. The germline gives CDR1 GTSNPN, CDR2 SVGIG (reference sequence). Unmatched junction bases numbered 9, after V lost 7 bases and J lost 7 bases. The CDR3 DNA reads as TGTGCCTTGGCACCGGGACAGGGGGCGTATACGCAGTATTTT. This gives the protein CALAPGQGAYTQYF.

The rearrangement joins TRBV27 to TRBJ1-1; weak D call: TRBD1 (6 bases). This CDR3 comprises 14 residues. V lost 6 bases to trimming and J lost 7 bases, with 18 bases between them. In germline, CDR1 is MNHEY, CDR2 SMNVEV (reference sequence). The CDR3: CASSLTRGLLEAFF. The CDR3 DNA reads TGTGCCAGCAGCCTCACCAGGGGCCTCCTTGAAGCTTTCTTT.

This clone has only one observation. The J gene is TRBJ2-1, the V gene TRBV15; TRBD2 matches 7 bases. The CDR3 runs to 14 residues. Trimming took 8 bases from V and 0 from J; bases not matched to a gene: 4. Germline CDR1 and CDR2: LNHNV and YYDKDF (reference sequence). The CDR3, as DNA: TGTGCCACCCGGCTAGCGGCCTCCTACAATGAGCAGTTCTTC. This translates into CATRLAASYNEQFF. The variable domain in full, with the rest retrieved from reference TRBV15 and TRBJ2-1, is DAMVIQNPRYQVTQFGKPVTLSCSQTLNHNVMYWYQQKSSQAPKLLFHYYDKDFNNEADTPDNFQSRRPNTSFCFLDIRSPGLGDTAMYLCATRLAASYNEQFFGPGTRLTVL.

The chain uses TRBV6-1 and TRBJ2-1, with D perhaps assigned TRBD1 or TRBD2 (5 bases each). Germline V lookup: CDR1 MNHNS, CDR2 SASEGT. There are 15 residues in the CDR3. V lost 4 bases to trimming and J lost 3 bases, with 13 bases between them. The CDR3 nucleotides are TGTGCCAGCAGTGGGGGGAGTTCATTCTACAATGAGCAGTTCTTC. Translating gives CASSGGSSFYNEQFF.

V is TRBV27 and J is TRBJ2-7, with 9 bases lining up with TRBD1. Germline V gives CDR1 MNHEY, CDR2 SMNVEV (reference sequence). The J segment lost 1 base and the V segment lost 5 bases, leaving 6 bases of the junction unmatched. The CDR3 runs to 15 residues. The CDR3 loop is CASSPRQGVSYEQYF. For the CDR3, the DNA is TGTGCCAGCAGTCCCCGACAGGGGGTGTCCTACGAGCAGTACTTC.

The rearrangement joins TRBV6-4 to TRBJ2-6, with D unresolved. This CDR3 comprises 14 residues. The V and J ends lost 4 bases and 2 bases respectively, with 6 bases between them. Per the germline V gene, CDR1 is MRHNA and CDR2 is SNTAGT. In DNA, the CDR3 is TGTGCCAGCAGTGCCCTTGCTGGGGCCAACGTCCTGACTTTC. Protein: CASSALAGANVLTF.

The chain joins TRBV27 to TRBJ2-1, with 10 nucleotides matching TRBD2. The CDR3 is 15 residues long. Germline CDR1 and CDR2: MNHEY and SMNVEV (reference sequence). With 3 bases clipped from V and 6 bases from J, the junction kept 5 bases outside the gene matches. The CDR3 DNA reads as TGTGCCAGCAGTTTTACTAGCGGGACAATCAATGAGCAGTTCTTC. Translated, it gives CASSFTSGTINEQFF.

This chain connects TRBV7-9 to TRBJ2-5; 13 bases fit TRBD2. The junction had 9 bases not matched to a gene; V was cut back by 4 bases and J by 4 bases. The CDR3 has 17 residues. CDR1 is SEHNR and CDR2 is FQNEAQ in the germline V gene (reference sequence). CDR3 nucleotide sequence: TGTGCCAGCAGCTACATCTCGGGACTAGCGGGGTTAGAGACCCAGTACTTC. The encoded protein is CASSYISGLAGLETQYF. The full variable domain, with the rest looked up from reference TRBV7-9 and TRBJ2-5, is DTGVSQNPRHKITKRGQNVTFRCDPISEHNRLYWYRQTLGQGPEFLTYFQNEAQLEKSRLLSDRFSAERPKGSFSTLEIQRTEQGDSAMYLCASSYISGLAGLETQYFGPGTRLLVL.

V gene TRBV5-1 combines with J gene TRBJ2-1; 9 nucleotides match TRBD1. Looked up from germline, CDR1 is SGHRS and CDR2 is YFSETQ. J was trimmed by 6 bases and V by 3 bases; bases with no gene match: 7. The CDR3 length is 15 residues. In nucleotides, the CDR3 is TGCGCCAGCAGCTCGACCGGGACAGGGATCAATGAGCAGTTCTTC. This translates into CASSSTGTGINEQFF.

The gene calls are TRBV6-5 and TRBJ2-7; D is ambiguous. This CDR3 has 13 residues. V dropped 5 bases and J dropped 8 bases, with 16 bases sitting between them. The germline V gene encodes CDR1 MNHEY and CDR2 SVGAGI. This CDR3 is CASSPRRRNKQYF. DNA of the CDR3: TGTGCCAGCAGTCCCCGGCGGCGGAATAAGCAGTACTTC.

The chain is built from TRBV7-9 and TRBJ2-3; no firm D call. CDR3 length: 14 amino acids. V lost 5 bases to trimming and J lost 5 bases, with 14 bases between them. The germline gives CDR1 SEHNR, CDR2 FQNEAQ (reference sequence). For the CDR3, the DNA is TGTGCCAGCAGCCCTTACGGGTCGGTAGATACGCAGTATTTT. The encoded protein is CASSPYGSVDTQYF.

The chain recombines TRBV11-2 with TRBJ1-6; D uncertain. V lost 0 bases, J lost 5 bases, and 8 bases lay in between. Germline V gives CDR1 SGHAT, CDR2 FQNNGV. The CDR3 totals 15 residues. The CDR3, as DNA: TGTGCCAGCAGCTTAGAACGGACGAATAATTCACCCCTCCACTTT. This translates into CASSLERTNNSPLHF.

This clone came up once. This chain links TRBV10-1 with TRBJ1-2; possible D gene TRBD1, 6 bases. The V gene lost 6 bases and the J gene lost 10 bases, with 18 bases spanning the gap. The CDR3 spans 13 residues. Germline V gives CDR1 WNHNN, CDR2 SYGVQD (reference sequence). CDR3 nucleotide sequence: TGCGCCAGCAGAAACAGGGATACTAAGGTCTACACCTTC. Residues: CASRNRDTKVYTF.

The rearrangement joins TRBV4-1 to TRBJ2-7; D uncertain. This CDR3 is 15 amino acids long. Germline V gene sequence: CDR1 MGHRA, CDR2 YSYEKL. V was pared by 3 bases and J by 0 bases, with 12 bases between. The CDR3 protein is CASSHRGESSYEQYF. CDR3 nucleotide sequence: TGCGCCAGCAGCCACCGAGGCGAGAGCTCCTACGAGCAGTACTTC.

This clone occurred a few times. Additional DNA sequences in this sample encode the identical CDR3. The chain links TRBV5-1 to TRBJ1-1; 7 bases match TRBD1. Germline V gene data show CDR1 as SGHRS and CDR2 as YFSETQ. V trimming: 3 bases; J trimming: 1 base; junction bases outside the gene matches: 3. The CDR3 is 14 amino acids. CDR3 bases: TGCGCCAGCAGCTCGGGACAGCCGAACACTGAAGCTTTCTTT. The encoded protein is CASSSGQPNTEAFF.